The sequence of this T cell receptor beta chain was determined in a study of T-cell reconstitution after alpha-beta-depleted transplantation in children. Unique molecular identifiers were used in preparing the TCRbeta library. TCRdb reprocessed the PCR reads with MiXCR, giving one entry per CDR3 protein. The sample lists about 690,000 distinct CDR3 sequences; approximately 15% were seen once. This clonotype was observed a few times. The germline V gene encodes CDR1 SGHTA and CDR2 FQGNSA. V lost 3 bases, J lost 4 bases, and 12 bases lay in between. The CDR3 totals 14 residues. This chain joins TRBV7-2 and TRBJ1-1; a possible D gene is TRBD1 (5 bases). Sequences were derived from PBMCs from the stem cell graft donor, sampled from the stem cell graft. The TCR comes from a human donor who donated a stem cell graft to a child with acute myeloid leukemia. CDR3 bases: TGTGCCAGCAGCTTCGACGCCGGGGGCACTGAAGCTTTCTTT. This sequence encodes CASSFDAGGTEAFF.